These 4 T cell receptor beta chains were sequenced from one sample in a study of cytomegalovirus exposure and HLA in healthy donors (dated by TCRdb to 2017 to 2019). The receptor library was made with the immunoSEQ multiplex PCR assay. For the multiplex PCR, a mixture combining 60 forward primers for TCR Vbeta segments and 13 reverse primers for TCR Jbeta segments was used. The immuneACCESS repertoire file appears here via TCRdb, limited to in-frame rearrangements. These files lack a portion of the clones; in checked studies, under half of the deficit traces to unresolved V genes, and the cause of the others is not known. This sample is represented by 100,000 to 150,000 clones; nearly 80% of them were singletons. Roughly 1.1% of the sample is taken by the ten largest. Sequencing input: PBMCs. Receptors originate from a male donor in good health and CMV-seronegative.

The CDR3 sequence is CASSVAGSQETQYF. In DNA, the CDR3 is TGTGCCAGCAGCGTAGCGGGTAGCCAAGAGACCCAGTACTTC. V and J are TRBV9 and TRBJ2-5, with D hard to call. Trimming cost V 0 bases and J 1 base, with 7 bases left between them. The CDR3 runs 14 residues. From germline, CDR1 is SGDLS and CDR2 YYNGEE.

This clone was picked up a small number of times. The chain uses TRBV30 and TRBJ1-4; 7 bases are shared with TRBD1. Germline trimming cut 3 bases from V and 3 bases from J; bases unmatched to any gene: 7. The CDR3 is 15 amino acids. The germline V gene encodes CDR1 GTSNPN and CDR2 SVGIG (reference sequence). The CDR3 is CAWSALTGANEKLFF. CDR3 in DNA: TGTGCCTGGAGCGCCCTAACAGGGGCTAATGAAAAACTGTTTTTT.

The chain couples TRBV5-1 to TRBJ2-5; the match to TRBD2 covers 13 bases. This CDR3 is built from 15 residues. The germline CDR1 and CDR2 sequences are SGHRS and YFSETQ. J lost 4 bases, V lost 7 bases, and 7 bases had no gene match. In DNA, the CDR3 is TGCGCCAGCCGACGACTAGCGGGGGGCTTAGAGACCCAGTACTTC. It encodes CASRRLAGGLETQYF.

As concerns this clone: Other DNA sequences in this specimen translate into the identical CDR3. The chain links TRBV10-2 to TRBJ1-5; D remains ambiguous. There are 13 residues in the CDR3. The V gene lost 6 bases and the J gene lost 4 bases, with 10 bases spanning the gap. Germline V lookup: CDR1 WSHSY, CDR2 SAAADI. The CDR3 bases are TGCGCCAGCAGCTCCGTCCCGAATCAGCCCCAGCATTTT. Amino acids: CASSSVPNQPQHF.